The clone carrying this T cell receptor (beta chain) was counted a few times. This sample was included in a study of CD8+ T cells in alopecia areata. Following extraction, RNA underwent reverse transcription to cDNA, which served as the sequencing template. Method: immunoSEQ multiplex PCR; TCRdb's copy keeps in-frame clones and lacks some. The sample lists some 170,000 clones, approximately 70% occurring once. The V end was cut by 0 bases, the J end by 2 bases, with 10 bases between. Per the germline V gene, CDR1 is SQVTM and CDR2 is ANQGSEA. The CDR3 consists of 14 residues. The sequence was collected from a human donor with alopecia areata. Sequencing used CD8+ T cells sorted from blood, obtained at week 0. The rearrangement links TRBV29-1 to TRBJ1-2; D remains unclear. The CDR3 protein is CSVEDVGRNYGYTF. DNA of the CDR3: TGCAGCGTTGAAGACGTGGGCAGGAACTATGGCTACACCTTC.